This T cell receptor (beta chain) originates from a study of CD8 T cells in ankylosing spondylitis (dated by TCRdb to about 2017). The study in broad terms: The study set out to find disease-linked TCR variants by profiling T cell receptor beta repertoires in ankylosing spondylitis patients and healthy donors. The full study cohort was made up of about 24 ankylosing spondylitis patients and 108 healthy donors. Samples of peripheral blood were taken, and for ankylosing spondylitis patients, synovial fluid was collected as well. On the study overall, not on this receptor specifically: The disease-linked clones showed a CD8+ phenotype and occurred at relatively low frequencies in peripheral blood. Blood from ankylosing spondylitis patients appeared to be characterized by a TCR beta motif composed of under 10 highly homologous amino acid variants. The disease-linked clones were reported as significantly enriched in matched synovial fluid samples from ankylosing spondylitis patients. Some motif variants had previously been reported in the synovial fluid and blood of reactive arthritis patients, which suggests shared mechanisms of disease initiation.

In this sample, this clonotype turned up a few times. The antigen it binds to is not known. Base qualities were left out, and no much larger clone turns up one base away. The instrument given in TCRdb is Illumina HiSeq 2500. Quantitative 5'-RACE with molecular barcodes was the method used to prepare the TCR beta libraries. The source study handled its data this way. A new computational method, built on a probabilistic model of VDJ rearrangement, was used to identify disease-linked TCR variants. TCRdb cleaned the public reads at Q25 with fastp, built clones with MiXCR and kept in-frame beta chains. All rows with the same CDR3 protein become a single entry with the most common DNA and genes. Here the V and J calls rest on TCRdb's processing, not on the authors' analysis. In all, the sample holds over 450,000 distinct CDR3 sequences, and 12% of those were seen once. The ten largest clones add up to nearly 7% of the sample.

Based on the germline V gene, the CDR1 and CDR2 sequences are SQVTM and ANQGSEA. From the cysteine up to the phenylalanine, the CDR3 has a length of 14 residues. Only the CDR3 region is kept as DNA, spanning 42 bases read in frame from base 1. For this chain, trimming is 5 bases at the V end and 1 base at the J end, and the number of junction bases without a gene match is 4. In this chain, TRBV29-1 is recombined with TRBJ2-3; TRBD2 fits 9 bases in the junction. Sequences were obtained from blood, either unsorted or a sorted T cell fraction (not recorded which). The clonotype comes from a male donor with ankylosing spondylitis. The CDR3 protein sequence reads: CSVPIAGGTDTQYF. The sequence in DNA is TGCAGCGTTCCGATAGCGGGAGGCACAGATACGCAGTATTTT.